This entry lists 10 T cell receptor beta chains sequenced from one sample in a study of breast tumors, draining lymph nodes, adjacent tissues. A single record per CDR3 protein comes from TCRdb applying MiXCR to the multiplex PCR reads. Seen here are 200,000 or so distinct CDR3 sequences, 31% observed once, and the top ten hold roughly 4%. Axillary draining lymph nodes of breast cancer patients supplied the node samples. The sample comprised axillary lymph node tissue. The receptors were gathered from a female donor with breast cancer. Some clones in this sample may be carry-over from other donors' samples.

The V gene is TRBV6-2 or TRBV6-3, the J gene TRBJ2-2; D may be TRBD1 (6 bases). V lost 5 bases and J 5 bases, leaving 12 bases between the germline ends. This CDR3 contains 14 residues. Germline V CDR1 and CDR2: MNHEY, SVGEGT. CDR3 amino acids: CASSPQGRTGELFF. CDR3 DNA: TGTGCCAGCAGTCCCCAGGGGCGAACCGGGGAGCTGTTTTTT.

Ten or more counts support this clonotype. The V call is TRBV20-1, the J call TRBJ1-5; TRBD1 is a possible D gene (6 bases). The CDR3 runs to 14 residues. CDR1 DFQATT and CDR2 SNEGSKA come from the germline V gene (reference sequence). Trimming took 0 bases from V and 3 from J, leaving 9 bases between them. This CDR3 is CSAREQGSNQPQHF. The CDR3 coding sequence is TGCAGTGCTAGAGAACAGGGTTCCAATCAGCCCCAGCATTTT.

This clonotype was observed at least ten times. The rearrangement joins TRBV4-3 to TRBJ2-3, with D possibly being TRBD2 (6 bases). The ends were cut back, 0 bases at V and 0 bases at J, with 13 bases in the middle. The CDR3 totals 17 residues. Germline V gene lookup returns CDR1 LGHNA and CDR2 YSLEER. CDR3 sequence (DNA): TGCGCCAGCAGCCAAGATCGGGCGGGGACTAGCACAGATACGCAGTATTTT. Its translation is CASSQDRAGTSTDTQYF.

A remark on this clonotype: A much larger clone is a single base away; this may be a read error. The rearrangement links TRBV6-6 to TRBJ1-5; TRBD1 agrees at 7 bases. This CDR3 contains 15 residues. V lost 7 bases, J lost 3 bases, and 9 bases stayed unmatched. Germline-derived CDR1 and CDR2 are MNHNY and SVGAGI (reference sequence). The CDR3 here is CASTLGTANNQPQHF. The CDR3 DNA sequence: TGTGCCAGCACCCTTGGGACAGCTAACAATCAGCCCCAGCATTTT.

The V call is TRBV11-2, the J call TRBJ2-1; tentatively, D is TRBD1 or TRBD2 (7 bases each). The germline V gene has CDR1 SGHAT and CDR2 FQNNGV. V lost 9 bases, J lost 9 bases, and 15 bases lay in between. This CDR3 is 12 amino acids long. The CDR3 is CASGRGEGEQFF. The CDR3 DNA follows: TGTGCCAGTGGCAGGGGGGAGGGTGAGCAGTTCTTC.

This clonotype was counted only a few times. The rearrangement joins TRBV2 to TRBJ1-1, with D hard to call. The V gene's germline CDR1 is SNHLY and CDR2 FYNNEI. This CDR3 spans 13 amino acids. V shed 5 bases and J shed 0 bases, with 7 bases lying between them. The CDR3 region is CASSTDMNTEAFF. DNA of the CDR3: TGTGCCAGCAGTACAGATATGAACACTGAAGCTTTCTTT.

A word on this clonotype: This sequence may be a read error, since a much larger clone differs from it by one base. This chain links TRBV6-5 with TRBJ2-7, with 11 bases matching TRBD2. Germline V CDR1 and CDR2: MNHEY, SVGAGI. The CDR3 has 18 residues. The trim removed 5 bases at V and 3 bases at J, leaving 15 bases unmatched. The CDR3 sequence is CASSPHAGLAGALYEQYF. The CDR3, as DNA: TGTGCCAGCAGTCCCCATGCTGGACTAGCGGGTGCTCTCTACGAGCAGTACTTC.

The sample holds many counts of this clonotype. The chain joins TRBV7-2 to TRBJ2-1, with TRBD2 identical over 7 bases. CDR3 length: 15 amino acids. The V gene's germline CDR1 is SGHTA and CDR2 FQGNSA. V trimming: 5 bases; J trimming: 4 bases; junction bases outside the gene matches: 8. The CDR3 DNA reads as TGTGCCAGCAGCACTTTAGCGGGTCCATACAATGAGCAGTTCTTC. Amino acid sequence: CASSTLAGPYNEQFF.

This clonotype was found many times. The chain joins TRBV11-2 to TRBJ2-1, with D possibly matching TRBD2 (9 bases). The ends were cut back, 4 bases at V and 6 bases at J, with 22 bases in the middle. There are 17 residues in the CDR3. The V gene's germline CDR1 is SGHAT and CDR2 FQNNGV. CDR3 sequence reads: CASSSGGSGGSFNEQFF. As DNA, the CDR3 is TGTGCCAGCAGCTCAGGGGGCAGCGGGGGGTCTTTCAATGAGCAGTTCTTC.

In the case of this clonotype: One base away lies a much larger clone, so this may be a sequencing read error. The chain employs TRBV7-9 and TRBJ1-3; D not certain. This CDR3 region has 17 residues. Germline V gene data show CDR1 as SEHNR and CDR2 as FQNEAQ (reference sequence). Trimming took 1 base from V and 2 from J, leaving 15 bases between them. CDR3 sequence reads: CASSLDSEQSAGNTIYF. In DNA, the CDR3 is TGTGCCAGCAGCTTAGATTCTGAACAGTCGGCTGGAAACACCATATATTTT.